This is a list of T cell receptor beta chains from one sample in a study of cytomegalovirus exposure and HLA in healthy donors. Clones were sequenced by immunoSEQ multiplex PCR, and TCRdb holds only the in-frame ones, with some missing. The sample includes 160,000 or so clones, more than 75% of them seen just once. Input material: PBMCs. Receptors originate from a young man in good health and CMV-seropositive. Both conserved end residues are part of each CDR3. Each record gives: clone size, D gene, V gene, J gene, CDR3 protein, CDR3 DNA. The D gene is left open where the match is weak. The size entry is marked missing in some rows and otherwise reads once, few, many or a size class.

clone_size: NA
d_call: NA
v_call: TRBV5-1
j_call: TRBJ1-4
cdr3_aa: CASSPRLGARKLFF
cdr3_nt: TGCGCCAGCAGCCCGCGTTTGGGCGCGCGAAAACTGTTTTTT

clone_size: NA
d_call: NA
v_call: TRBV11-1
j_call: TRBJ2-1
cdr3_aa: CASSSGWERNEQFF
cdr3_nt: TGTGCCAGCAGCTCGGGGTGGGAGCGCAATGAGCAGTTCTTC

clone_size: NA
d_call: TRBD1
v_call: TRBV27
j_call: TRBJ2-7
cdr3_aa: CASRRTGNSYEQYF
cdr3_nt: TGTGCCAGCAGACGGACAGGAAACTCCTACGAGCAGTACTTC

clone_size: NA
d_call: TRBD1
v_call: TRBV29-1
j_call: TRBJ2-1
cdr3_aa: CSVPSSGTGLHEQFF
cdr3_nt: TGCAGCGTCCCCTCCTCCGGGACAGGGTTACATGAGCAGTTCTTC

clone_size: NA
d_call: TRBD2
v_call: TRBV29-1
j_call: TRBJ2-7
cdr3_aa: CSVSLRAGVSYEQYF
cdr3_nt: TGCAGCGTCTCCTTGAGGGCGGGAGTTTCTTACGAGCAGTACTTC

clone_size: NA
d_call: NA
v_call: TRBV5-4
j_call: TRBJ1-1
cdr3_aa: CASGGVNTEAFF
cdr3_nt: TGTGCCAGCGGGGGGGTAAACACTGAAGCTTTCTTT

clone_size: once
d_call: TRBD1
v_call: TRBV7-3
j_call: TRBJ1-1
cdr3_aa: CASSLTRDRGRTEAFF
cdr3_nt: TGTGCCAGCAGCTTAACTCGGGACAGGGGGCGGACTGAAGCTTTCTTT

clone_size: NA
d_call: NA
v_call: TRBV5-1
j_call: TRBJ2-1
cdr3_aa: CASSLEVAYEQFF
cdr3_nt: TGCGCCAGCAGCTTGGAAGTGGCCTATGAGCAGTTCTTC

clone_size: NA
d_call: TRBD1
v_call: TRBV30
j_call: TRBJ1-2
cdr3_aa: CAWSGGTGRTNYGYTF
cdr3_nt: TGTGCCTGGAGTGGCGGGACAGGGAGAACTAACTATGGCTACACCTTC

clone_size: few
d_call: NA
v_call: TRBV19
j_call: TRBJ2-7
cdr3_aa: CASQKTTGIGLEQYF
cdr3_nt: TGTGCCAGTCAGAAAACGACAGGTATCGGTCTTGAGCAGTACTTC

clone_size: NA
d_call: TRBD2
v_call: TRBV5-6
j_call: TRBJ2-7
cdr3_aa: CASSFPGLAAVSYEQYF
cdr3_nt: TGTGCCAGCAGTTTTCCGGGACTAGCGGCCGTATCCTACGAGCAGTACTTC

clone_size: NA
d_call: NA
v_call: TRBV5-8
j_call: TRBJ2-1
cdr3_aa: CASSVRDRVLAGNEQFF
cdr3_nt: TGTGCCAGCAGCGTCCGGGACAGGGTACTAGCGGGCAATGAGCAGTTCTTC

clone_size: once
d_call: NA
v_call: TRBV9
j_call: TRBJ2-3
cdr3_aa: CASSVEAGVGNTQYF
cdr3_nt: TGTGCCAGCAGCGTAGAAGCAGGGGTGGGTAATACGCAGTATTTT

clone_size: NA
d_call: TRBD1
v_call: TRBV7-3
j_call: TRBJ2-1
cdr3_aa: CASSLGQDNEQFF
cdr3_nt: TGTGCCAGCAGTCTCGGACAGGACAATGAGCAGTTCTTC

clone_size: NA
d_call: NA
v_call: TRBV27
j_call: TRBJ1-2
cdr3_aa: CASSLFSGDNYGYTF
cdr3_nt: TGTGCCAGCAGTTTATTTTCAGGGGATAACTATGGCTACACCTTC

clone_size: once
d_call: TRBD2
v_call: TRBV4-1
j_call: TRBJ2-7
cdr3_aa: CASSQDYRRTSGPLEQYF
cdr3_nt: TGCGCCAGCAGCCAAGATTATAGAAGGACTAGCGGACCCCTCGAGCAGTACTTC

clone_size: once
d_call: NA
v_call: TRBV6-5
j_call: TRBJ1-6
cdr3_aa: CASSIQGRGSPLHF
cdr3_nt: TGTGCCAGCAGTATACAAGGCCGGGGGTCGCCCCTCCACTTT

clone_size: NA
d_call: NA
v_call: TRBV28
j_call: TRBJ2-2
cdr3_aa: CPEGRGANTGELFF
cdr3_nt: TGTCCGGAGGGGCGGGGCGCGAACACCGGGGAGCTGTTTTTT

clone_size: NA
d_call: TRBD2
v_call: TRBV19
j_call: TRBJ2-1
cdr3_aa: CASSSGTSGYNEQFF
cdr3_nt: TGTGCCAGTAGTTCCGGGACTAGCGGATACAATGAGCAGTTCTTC

clone_size: NA
d_call: NA
v_call: TRBV12-5
j_call: TRBJ1-1
cdr3_aa: CASGLVRNTEAFF
cdr3_nt: TGTGCTAGTGGTTTGGTCCGGAACACTGAAGCTTTCTTT

clone_size: NA
d_call: NA
v_call: TRBV6-5
j_call: TRBJ2-7
cdr3_aa: CASSYRTRGISYEQYF
cdr3_nt: TGTGCCAGCAGTTACCGGACTAGGGGGATCTCCTACGAGCAGTACTTC

clone_size: NA
d_call: NA
v_call: TRBV4-1
j_call: TRBJ1-3
cdr3_aa: CASSQDDRQAFSGNTIYF
cdr3_nt: TGCGCCAGCAGCCAAGACGACAGACAAGCCTTCTCTGGAAACACCATATATTTT

clone_size: NA
d_call: TRBD1
v_call: TRBV2
j_call: TRBJ2-5
cdr3_aa: CASSEGTGGTQYF
cdr3_nt: TGTGCCAGCAGTGAGGGGACAGGGGGGACCCAGTACTTC

clone_size: NA
d_call: TRBD1
v_call: TRBV27
j_call: TRBJ2-7
cdr3_aa: CASSLKGAEEQYF
cdr3_nt: TGTGCCAGCAGTTTAAAGGGGGCCGAGGAGCAGTACTTC

clone_size: NA
d_call: TRBD1
v_call: TRBV4-3
j_call: TRBJ2-1
cdr3_aa: CASSQDRDRGRRWTHNEQFF
cdr3_nt: TGCGCCAGCAGCCAGGACCGGGACAGGGGGCGCCGTTGGACACACAATGAGCAGTTCTTC

clone_size: NA
d_call: TRBD2
v_call: TRBV4-3
j_call: TRBJ2-1
cdr3_aa: CASSQVRTSGYNEQFF
cdr3_nt: TGCGCCAGCAGCCAAGTAAGGACTAGCGGTTACAATGAGCAGTTCTTC

clone_size: NA
d_call: NA
v_call: TRBV6-6
j_call: TRBJ2-1
cdr3_aa: CASSPPASANEQFF
cdr3_nt: TGTGCCAGCAGCCCGCCGGCTAGCGCTAATGAGCAGTTCTTC

clone_size: NA
d_call: NA
v_call: TRBV4-3
j_call: TRBJ1-1
cdr3_aa: CASSQGFGNTEAFF
cdr3_nt: TGCGCCAGCAGCCAAGGGTTCGGGAACACTGAAGCTTTCTTT

clone_size: NA
d_call: TRBD1
v_call: TRBV7-7
j_call: TRBJ2-1
cdr3_aa: CASSATGREQFF
cdr3_nt: TGTGCTAGCAGCGCGACAGGGAGAGAGCAGTTCTTC

clone_size: few
d_call: NA
v_call: TRBV5-4
j_call: TRBJ1-4
cdr3_aa: CASSFGVGYREKLFF
cdr3_nt: TGTGCCAGCAGCTTCGGGGTGGGTTATCGGGAAAAACTGTTTTTT

clone_size: NA
d_call: TRBD1
v_call: TRBV5-1
j_call: TRBJ2-5
cdr3_aa: CASSSTGEETQYF
cdr3_nt: TGCGCCAGCAGCTCGACAGGGGAAGAGACCCAGTACTTC

clone_size: NA
d_call: NA
v_call: TRBV10-3
j_call: TRBJ2-1
cdr3_aa: CAISESSLDNEQFF
cdr3_nt: TGTGCCATCAGTGAGTCGTCCCTAGACAATGAGCAGTTCTTC

clone_size: NA
d_call: TRBD2
v_call: TRBV5-4
j_call: TRBJ2-1
cdr3_aa: CASSLDLAGDHEQFF
cdr3_nt: TGTGCCAGCAGCTTGGACCTAGCGGGAGACCATGAGCAGTTCTTC

clone_size: NA
d_call: TRBD1
v_call: TRBV5-4
j_call: TRBJ1-2
cdr3_aa: CASSQARTGGYGYTF
cdr3_nt: TGCGCCAGCAGCCAAGCGAGGACAGGGGGCTATGGCTACACCTTC

clone_size: once
d_call: NA
v_call: TRBV6-1
j_call: TRBJ1-2
cdr3_aa: CASSEARTAGGYTF
cdr3_nt: TGTGCCAGCAGTGAAGCGCGGACAGCGGGGGGCTACACCTTC

clone_size: NA
d_call: TRBD1
v_call: TRBV28
j_call: TRBJ1-1
cdr3_aa: CASHPGTATNTEAFF
cdr3_nt: TGTGCCAGCCACCCCGGGACAGCTACGAACACTGAAGCTTTCTTT

clone_size: NA
d_call: NA
v_call: TRBV13
j_call: TRBJ1-1
cdr3_aa: CASSSWNTEAFF
cdr3_nt: TGTGCCAGCAGCTCCTGGAACACTGAAGCTTTCTTT

clone_size: once
d_call: NA
v_call: TRBV15
j_call: TRBJ1-4
cdr3_aa: CATSRDRTVLGEKLFF
cdr3_nt: TGTGCCACCAGCAGAGATAGGACAGTACTGGGTGAAAAACTGTTTTTT

clone_size: NA
d_call: NA
v_call: TRBV10-3
j_call: TRBJ1-2
cdr3_aa: CAISETGFQDGYTF
cdr3_nt: TGTGCCATCAGTGAAACAGGGTTTCAAGATGGCTACACCTTC

clone_size: NA
d_call: NA
v_call: TRBV5-8
j_call: TRBJ2-1
cdr3_aa: CASSSPGYNEQFF
cdr3_nt: TGTGCCAGCAGCTCACCGGGCTACAATGAGCAGTTCTTC

clone_size: NA
d_call: NA
v_call: TRBV6-1
j_call: TRBJ2-6
cdr3_aa: CATGDDSSGANVLTF
cdr3_nt: TGTGCCACCGGCGATGACAGCTCTGGGGCCAACGTCCTGACTTTC

clone_size: once
d_call: TRBD2
v_call: TRBV28
j_call: TRBJ2-2
cdr3_aa: CASSQFGLADTNTGELFF
cdr3_nt: TGTGCCAGCAGCCAATTCGGACTAGCGGACACGAACACCGGGGAGCTGTTTTTT

clone_size: NA
d_call: TRBD1
v_call: TRBV27
j_call: TRBJ1-1
cdr3_aa: CASTRTGGGTEAFF
cdr3_nt: TGTGCCAGCACCCGGACAGGGGGGGGGACTGAAGCTTTCTTT

clone_size: NA
d_call: NA
v_call: TRBV4-3
j_call: TRBJ1-2
cdr3_aa: CASSQDPRGGAGYTF
cdr3_nt: TGCGCCAGCAGCCAAGACCCACGGGGGGGAGCAGGCTACACCTTC

clone_size: few
d_call: NA
v_call: TRBV7-6
j_call: TRBJ1-1
cdr3_aa: CASSLVPFRMNTEAFF
cdr3_nt: TGTGCCAGCAGCTTAGTGCCGTTCAGAATGAACACTGAAGCTTTCTTT

clone_size: NA
d_call: NA
v_call: TRBV5-6
j_call: TRBJ2-7
cdr3_aa: CASSFAGPSYEQYF
cdr3_nt: TGTGCCAGCAGCTTCGCGGGGCCGTCCTACGAGCAGTACTTC